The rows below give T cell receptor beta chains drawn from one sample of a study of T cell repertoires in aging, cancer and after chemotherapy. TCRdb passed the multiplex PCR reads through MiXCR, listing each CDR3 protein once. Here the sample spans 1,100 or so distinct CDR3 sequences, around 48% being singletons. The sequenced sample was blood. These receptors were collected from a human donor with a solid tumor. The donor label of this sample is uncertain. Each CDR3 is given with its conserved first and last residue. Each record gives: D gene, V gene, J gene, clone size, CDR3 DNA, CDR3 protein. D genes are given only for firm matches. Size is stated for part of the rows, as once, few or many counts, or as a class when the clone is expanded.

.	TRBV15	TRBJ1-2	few	TGTGCCACCAGCACCTCAACAGGGTTCTATGGCTACACCTTC	CATSTSTGFYGYTF
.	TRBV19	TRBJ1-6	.	TGTGCCAGTAGTATGACGGGGGAAGGTAATTCACCCCTCCACTTT	CASSMTGEGNSPLHF
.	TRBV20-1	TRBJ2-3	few	TGCAGTGCTAGAGATCGAGGGATAGAAGGCACAGATACGCAGTATTTT	CSARDRGIEGTDTQYF
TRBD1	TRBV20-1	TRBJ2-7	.	TGCAGTATATTTTTCCGGGACAGTGGCGAAATACGGTACGAGCAGTACTTC	CSIFFRDSGEIRYEQYF
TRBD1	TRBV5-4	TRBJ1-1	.	TGTGCCAGCAGCTCCGGGACAGCCATGAACACTGAAGCTTTCTTT	CASSSGTAMNTEAFF
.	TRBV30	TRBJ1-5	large	TGTGCCTGGAGTGTCGCCCTCGGACAGCCCCAGCATTTT	CAWSVALGQPQHF
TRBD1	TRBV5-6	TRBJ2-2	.	TGTGCCAGCAGCCTACCGACAGGGCCCCAATCCGGGGAGCTGTTTTTT	CASSLPTGPQSGELFF
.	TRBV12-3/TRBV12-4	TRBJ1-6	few	TGTGCCAGCAGTTTTGGACCGACTCCCTCACCCCTCCACTTT	CASSFGPTPSPLHF
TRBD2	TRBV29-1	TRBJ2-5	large	TGCAGCGTTGAAGACGGCCGTGGGAGGGAGGAGACCCAGTACTTC	CSVEDGRGREETQYF
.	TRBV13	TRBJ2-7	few	TGTGCCAGCAGCTTCCCAGGGGTGGAGCAGTACTTC	CASSFPGVEQYF
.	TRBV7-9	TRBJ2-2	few	TGTGCCAGCAGCTCCAGAACGGACAGATTTTATAACACCGGGGAGCTGTTTTTT	CASSSRTDRFYNTGELFF
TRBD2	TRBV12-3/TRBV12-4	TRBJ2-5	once	TGTGCCAGCCGGACCAGCGGGGGCCTGGGGACCCAGTACTTC	CASRTSGGLGTQYF
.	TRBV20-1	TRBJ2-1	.	TGCAGTGCCGACACAGGGTGGAACAATGAGCAGTTCTTC	CSADTGWNNEQFF
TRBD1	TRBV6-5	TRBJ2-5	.	TGTGCCATCAGGACAGGGCGAGAGGAGACCCAGTACTTC	CAIRTGREETQYF
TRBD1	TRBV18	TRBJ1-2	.	TGTGCCAGCTCACCCCTCACTGCCGGGACAGGGGAGGCCTATGGCTACACCTTC	CASSPLTAGTGEAYGYTF
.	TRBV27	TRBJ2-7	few	TGTGCCAGCAGTGAAACTATATCCTACGAGCAGTACTTC	CASSETISYEQYF
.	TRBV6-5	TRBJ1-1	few	TGTGCCAGCAGTTATGAGGTGAACACTGAAGCTTTCTTT	CASSYEVNTEAFF
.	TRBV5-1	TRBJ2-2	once	TGCGCCAGCAGCCCCTGGGGGGGCGAGGTCCCTGAGCCAAGGTTTTTT	CASSPWGGEVPEPRFF
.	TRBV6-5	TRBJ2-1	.	TGTGCCAGCAGTTACGCTCCTCACAATGAGCAGTTCTTC	CASSYAPHNEQFF
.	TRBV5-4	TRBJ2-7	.	TGTGCCAGCACCGACACGGCGGACGAGCAGTACTTC	CASTDTADEQYF
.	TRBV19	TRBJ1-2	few	TGTGCCAGTAGTATAGATGTTGTTATTGACAGGAACTATGGCTACACCTTC	CASSIDVVIDRNYGYTF
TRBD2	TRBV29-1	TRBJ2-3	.	TGCAGCGTTGCCCCCTTCACTAGCGGCGGCACAGATACGCAGTATTTT	CSVAPFTSGGTDTQYF
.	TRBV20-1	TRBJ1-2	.	TGCAGTGCTAGCGGCGTCGGGAAGGGTGGCTACACCTTC	CSASGVGKGGYTF
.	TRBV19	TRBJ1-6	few	TGTGCCAGTACTGCAGGGTGGAGATCACCCCTCCACTTT	CASTAGWRSPLHF
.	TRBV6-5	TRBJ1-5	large	TGTGCCAGCAGTTACTCCGGGGATCAGCCCCAGCATTTT	CASSYSGDQPQHF
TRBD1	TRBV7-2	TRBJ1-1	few	TGTGCCAGCAGCTTCTACAGGGGATTCACTGAAGCTTTCTTT	CASSFYRGFTEAFF
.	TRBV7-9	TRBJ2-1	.	TGTGCCAGCAGTCCGGATGCTAACTACAATGAGCAGTTCTTC	CASSPDANYNEQFF
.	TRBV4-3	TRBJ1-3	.	TGCGCCAGCAGCCAAGATAAGGAAAGAATCTCTGGAAACACCATATATTTT	CASSQDKERISGNTIYF
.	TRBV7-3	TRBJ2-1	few	TGTGCCAGCAGCCCAAACAGGGTGTCCTACAATGAGCAGTTCTTC	CASSPNRVSYNEQFF
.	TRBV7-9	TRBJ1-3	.	TGTGCCAGCAGCTTAAGGAACTCTGGAAACACCATATATTTT	CASSLRNSGNTIYF
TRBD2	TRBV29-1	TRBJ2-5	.	TGCAGAGTTAAAGACGGCCGTGGGAGGGAGGAGACCCAGTACTTC	CRVKDGRGREETQYF
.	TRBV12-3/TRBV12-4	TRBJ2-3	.	TGTGCCAGCAGCTCAACTAGCTTTAGCACAGATACGCAGTATTTT	CASSSTSFSTDTQYF
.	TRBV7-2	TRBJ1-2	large	TGTGCCAGCAGCTTAAGCTCCGGGGGGCCTAATGGCTACACCTTC	CASSLSSGGPNGYTF
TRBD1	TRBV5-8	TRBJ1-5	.	TGTGCCAGCAGCCTATTTACAGGGGGCTATAACAATCAGCCCCAGCATTTT	CASSLFTGGYNNQPQHF
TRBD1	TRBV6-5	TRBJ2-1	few	TGTGCCAGCAGTTATAAGGACAGGGACGAGCAGTTCTTC	CASSYKDRDEQFF
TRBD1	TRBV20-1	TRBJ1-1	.	TGCAGTGCTGGTCGTCGGACAGGGGTCCTTGAAGCTTTCTTT	CSAGRRTGVLEAFF
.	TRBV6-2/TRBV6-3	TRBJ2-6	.	TGTGCCAGCAAGGAGCTTGTAAGGGCCAACGTCCTGACTTTC	CASKELVRANVLTF
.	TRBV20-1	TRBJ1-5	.	TGCAGTGTTTGGATGAGGGGTCAGCCCCAGCATTTT	CSVWMRGQPQHF
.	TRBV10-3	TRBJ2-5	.	TGTGCCATCAGTGGAGGGGGGGGCGAGACCCAGTACTTC	CAISGGGGETQYF
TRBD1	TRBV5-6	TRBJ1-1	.	TGTGCCAGCAGCCCAAGGACAGGGGGCGTGAGCACTGAAGCTTTCTTT	CASSPRTGGVSTEAFF
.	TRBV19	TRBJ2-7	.	TGTGCCAGTAGTTCCGGACACCTGTACGAGCAGTACTTC	CASSSGHLYEQYF
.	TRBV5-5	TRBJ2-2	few	TGTGCCAGCACCTTGGGGCCTAGCGTATCTGGGGAGCTGTTTTTT	CASTLGPSVSGELFF
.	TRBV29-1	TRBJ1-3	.	TGCAGCGTTGAAGTGGCCCGGGCCGGCTCTGGAAACACCATATATTTT	CSVEVARAGSGNTIYF
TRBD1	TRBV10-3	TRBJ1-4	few	TGTGCCATCGGACAGGGGATAGCAACTAATGAAAAACTGTTTTTT	CAIGQGIATNEKLFF
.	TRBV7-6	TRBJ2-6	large	TGTGCCACGACTCCCAGCTCTGGGGCCAACGTCCTGACTTTC	CATTPSSGANVLTF
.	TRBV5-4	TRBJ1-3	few	TGTGCCAGCAGCGGGGACGGTAGGATGGTTCGCGGAAACACCATATATTTT	CASSGDGRMVRGNTIYF
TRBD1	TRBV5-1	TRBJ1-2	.	TGCGCCAGCAGCCCGGGACAGGGAGGGAGCTACACCTTC	CASSPGQGGSYTF
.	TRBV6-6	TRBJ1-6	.	TGTGCCAGCAGCCCCCCCGGGGTGGGTTCACCCCTCCACTTT	CASSPPGVGSPLHF
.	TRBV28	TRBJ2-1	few	TGTGCCAGCAGTTTGGGGCTACAGGGCAATGAGCAGTTCTTC	CASSLGLQGNEQFF
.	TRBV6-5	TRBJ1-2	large	TGTGCCAGCAGTTACCTGCCACAAGCTAACTATGGCTACACCTTC	CASSYLPQANYGYTF
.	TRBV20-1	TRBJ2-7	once	TGCAGTGCTCCCCCTTTACAGGGTTTCTCCTACGAGCAGTACTTC	CSAPPLQGFSYEQYF
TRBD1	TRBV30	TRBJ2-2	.	TGTGCCTGGAGGAAGACAGGGGGCACCGGGGAGCTGTTTTTT	CAWRKTGGTGELFF
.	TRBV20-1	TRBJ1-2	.	TGCAGTGCTAGAGATCTCGGGGCTTCTAGTGGCTACACCTTC	CSARDLGASSGYTF
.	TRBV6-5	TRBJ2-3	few	TGTGCCAGCAGTTACTCGAGCCCTTTCAGCACAGATACGCAGTATTTT	CASSYSSPFSTDTQYF
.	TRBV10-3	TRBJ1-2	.	TGTGCCATCAGTGTCCGGGGGCGAATGCAAGGCTACACCTTC	CAISVRGRMQGYTF
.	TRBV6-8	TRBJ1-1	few	TGTGCCACCCCGGGATTAATGAACACTGAAGCTTTCTTT	CATPGLMNTEAFF
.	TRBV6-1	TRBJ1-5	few	TGTGCCAGCAGTGAGGTGACAGCTAGCAATCAGCCCCAGCATTTT	CASSEVTASNQPQHF
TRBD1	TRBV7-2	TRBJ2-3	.	TGTGCCAGCAGCTTAGGTCCGGGACAGGCAAGCACAGATACGCAGTATTTT	CASSLGPGQASTDTQYF